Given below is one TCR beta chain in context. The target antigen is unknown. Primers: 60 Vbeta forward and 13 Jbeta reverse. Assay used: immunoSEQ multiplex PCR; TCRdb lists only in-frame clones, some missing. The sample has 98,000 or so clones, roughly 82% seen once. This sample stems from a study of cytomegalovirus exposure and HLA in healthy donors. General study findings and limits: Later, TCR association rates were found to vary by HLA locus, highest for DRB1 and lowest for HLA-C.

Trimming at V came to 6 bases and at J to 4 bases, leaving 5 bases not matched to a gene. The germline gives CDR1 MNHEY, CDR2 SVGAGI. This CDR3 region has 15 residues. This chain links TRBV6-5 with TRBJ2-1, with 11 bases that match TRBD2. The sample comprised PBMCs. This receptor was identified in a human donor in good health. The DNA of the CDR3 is TGTGCCAGCAGGGTGGGACTAGCGGAATACAATGAGCAGTTCTTC. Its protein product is CASRVGLAEYNEQFF.